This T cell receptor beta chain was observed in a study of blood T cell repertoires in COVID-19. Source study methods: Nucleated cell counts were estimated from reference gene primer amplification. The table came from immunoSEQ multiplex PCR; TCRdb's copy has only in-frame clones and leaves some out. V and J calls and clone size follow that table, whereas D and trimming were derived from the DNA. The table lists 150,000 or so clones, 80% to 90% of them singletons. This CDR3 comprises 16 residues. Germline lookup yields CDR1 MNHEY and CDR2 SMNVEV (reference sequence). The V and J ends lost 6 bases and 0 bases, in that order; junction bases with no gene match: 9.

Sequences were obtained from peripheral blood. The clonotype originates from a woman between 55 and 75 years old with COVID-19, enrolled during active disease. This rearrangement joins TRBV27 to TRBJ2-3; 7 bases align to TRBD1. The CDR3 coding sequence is TGTGCCAGCAGCGGTAGGGGGCCTGCTAGCACAGATACGCAGTATTTT. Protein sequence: CASSGRGPASTDTQYF.